This T cell receptor beta chain was captured in a study of somatic reversion in DOCK8 deficiency (dated by TCRdb to 2018 to 2021). Context from the whole study: The study compared T cell receptor beta repertoires of DOCK8-deficient patients, DOCK8-revertant patients and healthy volunteers. The ways in which somatic reversion of pathogenic DOCK8 variants alters lymphocyte differentiation and function in DOCK8 deficiency were investigated. The DOCK8-deficient patients included in the study had been described in earlier reports. General findings and caveats noted by the study authors: The methods did not specify, sample by sample, whether the source material for each sample was whole blood or PBMCs.

This clonotype was recorded a few times. Its antigen remains undetermined. No much larger clone is present one base from it, and per-base qualities are unavailable. The healthy control blood was obtained from volunteer donors, who were supplied by blood services in Australia and France. Genomic DNA for TCR repertoire analysis was extracted from whole blood samples or from PBMCs. The protocol used for the library was multiplex PCR. One-step amplicon PCR with EuroClonality-NGS primers was used to generate TRB libraries from 100 ng genomic DNA. Sequencing of TRB amplicons was performed on Illumina MiSeq instruments using 2 x 250 bp version 2 chemistry. In the authors' own workflow: IMGT/HighV-QUEST was used for primary TRB sequence analysis and V(D)J annotation. Once nonfunctional clones had been removed and the data downsampled for comparisons between samples, VDJtools was used to evaluate repertoire diversity and composition. Using fastp trimming at Q25 and MiXCR clonotype assembly, TCRdb reanalyzed the public sequencing data and kept in-frame beta chains. Rows are unified per CDR3 protein, each entry keeping the most common DNA and genes. For this entry, the V and J calls and clone size follow TCRdb and not the study's own pipeline. The sample yields about 2,600 distinct CDR3 sequences; under 30% were counted once. Of the sample, roughly 9.5% is held by the ten largest clones.

Trimming removed 1 base from V and 6 bases from J; the gene matches leave 2 bases unexplained. CDR1 MNHNS and CDR2 SASEGT are derived from the germline V gene. From cysteine to phenylalanine, the CDR3 is 14 amino acids long. Solely the CDR3 DNA is kept, with 42 bases framed from the first base. The rearranged chain carries TRBV6-1 and TRBJ1-4; the central 7 bases match TRBD1. Material for sequencing was peripheral blood. The clonotype originates from a human donor in good health. The encoded CDR3 is CASSEGQGHEKLFF. The nucleotide sequence reads TGTGCCAGCAGTGAAGGACAGGGACATGAAAAACTGTTTTTT.